The 7 T cell receptor beta chains below were found in one sample sequenced in a study of identical twins. TCRdb redid the calling of the 5' RACE reads with MiXCR, one entry per CDR3 protein. This sample has about 220,000 distinct CDR3 sequences, with roughly 7.5% found just once. The sample was also reused in another study, on yellow fever vaccine responses in identical twins.

Sequenced material: memory (CD45RO+) T cells sorted from blood. The receptors stem from a woman aged 18-29 years in good health.

There are a few counts of this clonotype. CDR3 nucleotide sequence: TGTGCCAGCAGCCCCCCTGGGCGGATTACAGATACGCAGTATTTT. This encodes CASSPPGRITDTQYF. V is TRBV28 and J is TRBJ2-3; no clear D gene. Trimming cost V 6 bases and J 3 bases, with 16 bases left between them. The CDR3 extends over 15 amino acids. Looked up from germline, CDR1 is MDHEN and CDR2 is SYDVKM.

This clonotype occurred a few times. The chain couples TRBV19 to TRBJ2-7; D tentatively reads TRBD1 or TRBD2 (5 bases each). Germline assignment: CDR1 LNHDA and CDR2 SQIVND (reference sequence). The CDR3 contains 14 residues. Between the trimmed V and J ends, which lost 5 bases and 3 bases, there was a span of 14 bases. The CDR3, as DNA: TGTGCCAGTAGTTCCCCGGGACGGTTCTACGAGCAGTACTTC. This translates into CASSSPGRFYEQYF.

This clonotype was counted ten times or more. V and J are TRBV2 and TRBJ1-2, with D unclear. CDR1 is SNHLY and CDR2 is FYNNEI in the germline V gene. Trimming pared 5 bases from V and 5 bases from J, leaving 9 bases between. The CDR3 sequence is 12 residues long. The CDR3 loop reads CASSPQLYGYTF. In DNA, the CDR3 is TGTGCCAGCAGTCCCCAGTTATATGGCTACACCTTC.

The J gene is TRBJ2-7, the V gene TRBV20-1; 9 bases are a match to TRBD1. Germline-derived CDR1 and CDR2 are DFQATT and SNEGSKA (reference sequence). This CDR3 has 13 amino acids. J lost 4 bases, V lost 3 bases, and 4 bases had no gene match. The CDR3 DNA reads as TGCAGTGCTAGCGGACAGGGGTGGTACGAGCAGTACTTC. Its translation is CSASGQGWYEQYF.

This clonotype was picked up a small number of times. The chain combines TRBV7-9 with TRBJ1-1; the match to TRBD1 covers 8 bases. V dropped 5 bases and J dropped 4; count of bases not matched to a gene: 6. Looked up from germline, CDR1 is SEHNR and CDR2 is FQNEAQ (reference sequence). This CDR3 contains 14 residues. The CDR3, as DNA: TGTGCCAGCAGCGGACAGGGAGTGAGCACTGAAGCTTTCTTT. Protein sequence: CASSGQGVSTEAFF.

Only a few counts were recorded for this clonotype. This chain uses TRBV6-1 with TRBJ2-5; the match to TRBD1 covers 8 bases. The V segment lost 5 bases and the J segment 5 bases; nucleotides outside the gene matches: 19. Germline CDR1 is MNHNS and CDR2 is SASEGT. There are 18 residues in the CDR3. The CDR3 bases are TGTGCCAGCAGTCCACCTCGAATGGGGTACAGGGGGAAGGAGACCCAGTACTTC. It is translated as CASSPPRMGYRGKETQYF.

This clonotype was seen only a few times. The gene calls are TRBV20-1 and TRBJ2-1, with D possibly matching TRBD1 (6 bases). The germline gives CDR1 DFQATT, CDR2 SNEGSKA (reference sequence). V dropped 5 bases and J dropped 0 bases, with 23 bases sitting between them. The CDR3 sequence is 18 residues long. This CDR3 reads CSALPLRGFGSSYNEQFF. In DNA, the CDR3 is TGCAGTGCTTTACCCCTCAGGGGTTTTGGGAGCTCCTACAATGAGCAGTTCTTC.